Following are 14 T cell receptor beta chains from one sample sequenced in a study of control samples from healthy donors and cancer patients. Some clones are missing from TCRdb's copy, which holds only in-frame ones; the method was immunoSEQ multiplex PCR. Found here are 55,000 to 90,000 clones, over 70% of them singletons; the top ten hold 25% to 35%. The source material was blood. The source of these receptors is a man aged 45-65 years in good health.

The chain links TRBV5-4 to TRBJ2-7; 9 bases are a match to TRBD1. The V segment lost 3 bases and the J segment 6 bases; nucleotides outside the gene matches: 10. The CDR3 consists of 15 residues. Germline V gives CDR1 SGHNT, CDR2 YYREEE (reference sequence). In DNA, the CDR3 is TGTGCCAGCAGCTCAACCGGGACAGGGCGCACCGAGCAGTACTTC. This translates into CASSSTGTGRTEQYF.

This chain joins TRBV19 and TRBJ1-5, with 7 bases that match TRBD1. The germline CDR1 and CDR2 sequences are LNHDA and SQIVND (reference sequence). This CDR3 contains 14 residues. The V segment lost 3 bases and the J segment 6 bases; nucleotides outside the gene matches: 5. CDR3: CASSMGQGGQPQHF. The CDR3 nucleotides are TGTGCCAGTAGTATGGGGCAGGGGGGTCAGCCCCAGCATTTT.

This clone occurred once. V and J are TRBV5-1 and TRBJ1-4; 7 bases fit TRBD1. CDR1 is SGHRS and CDR2 is YFSETQ in the germline V gene. CDR3 length: 14 amino acids. V trimming: 4 bases; J trimming: 12 bases; junction bases outside the gene matches: 12. The CDR3 protein is CASSLNRGGGELFF. The CDR3 bases are TGCGCCAGCAGCCTGAACAGGGGTGGTGGGGAACTGTTTTTT.

In nucleotides, the CDR3 is TGTGCCAGTAGGGAGGTGCGGAACACAGATACGCAGTATTTT. Translated: CASREVRNTDTQYF. The chain links TRBV19 to TRBJ2-3, with D perhaps matching TRBD2 (5 bases). The CDR3 totals 14 residues. Germline V CDR1 and CDR2: LNHDA, SQIVND (reference sequence). Trimming left V 6 bases short and J 2 bases short, with 12 bases between.

The chain links TRBV27 to TRBJ2-2; 12 bases fit TRBD1. This CDR3 is 17 amino acids long. Per germline, CDR1 MNHEY and CDR2 SMNVEV (reference sequence). Losses at the gene ends were 5 bases for V and 5 bases for J; bases not matched to a gene: 9. CDR3 sequence (DNA): TGTGCCAGCAGTCTTATAGGGACAGGGGGCTCGACCGGGGAGCTGTTTTTT. Protein: CASSLIGTGGSTGELFF.

This chain connects TRBV4-3 to TRBJ1-2, with 8 bases aligning to TRBD1. The germline gives CDR1 LGHNA, CDR2 YSLEER. The J segment lost 4 bases and the V segment lost 1 base, leaving 5 bases of the junction unmatched. This CDR3 is 15 amino acids long. CDR3 protein: CASSQADRAAYGYTF. For the CDR3, the DNA is TGCGCCAGCAGCCAAGCGGACAGGGCGGCCTATGGCTACACCTTC.

This clone showed up just a few times. The V and J genes are TRBV4-1 and TRBJ1-1, with a possible D match to TRBD1 (6 bases). The CDR3 spans 13 residues. V was cut by 4 bases and J by 8 bases, with 14 bases left in between. CDR1 MGHRA and CDR2 YSYEKL come from the germline V gene. CDR3 sequence (DNA): TGCGCCAGCAGCCTGATACAGGGTGGAGAAGCTTTCTTT. Its translation: CASSLIQGGEAFF.

The rearrangement joins TRBV7-3 to TRBJ1-5; tentatively, D is TRBD1 (5 bases). Germline CDR1 is SGHTA and CDR2 is FQGTGA. This CDR3 has 14 amino acids. Trimming removed 1 base at V and 7 bases at J, with 11 bases between. The CDR3 region is CASSLRPGDQPQHF. The CDR3 DNA sequence: TGTGCCAGCAGCTTAAGACCCGGGGACCAGCCCCAGCATTTT. The variable domain in full, completed from reference TRBV7-3 and TRBJ1-5, reads GAGVSQTPSNKVTEKGKYVELRCDPISGHTALYWYRQSLGQGPEFLIYFQGTGAADDSGLPNDRFFAVRPEGSVSTLKIQRTERGDSAVYLCASSLRPGDQPQHFGDGTRLSIL.

The chain has TRBV7-9 and TRBJ2-7; 9 positions agree with TRBD2. V lost 1 base and J lost 0; bases outside the gene matches: 7. Germline V lookup: CDR1 SEHNR, CDR2 FQNEAQ (reference sequence). The CDR3 is 17 amino acids. As DNA, the CDR3 is TGTGCCAGCAGCTTAGGTGGCGGGAGGGCTAGCTCCTACGAGCAGTACTTC. Protein sequence: CASSLGGGRASSYEQYF.

As regards this clone: This same CDR3 is encoded by further DNA sequences in the sample. The chain has TRBV28 and TRBJ1-2; D is ambiguous. The ends were cut back, 3 bases at V and 7 bases at J, with 3 bases in the middle. This CDR3 spans 10 amino acids. Germline V lookup: CDR1 MDHEN, CDR2 SYDVKM. This chain's CDR3 is CASSFRGYTF. CDR3 DNA sequence: TGTGCCAGCAGTTTTCGTGGCTACACCTTC.

V and J are TRBV24-1 and TRBJ2-7; tentatively, D is TRBD2 (5 bases). V shed 5 bases and J shed 5 bases, with 15 bases lying between them. The CDR3 totals 14 residues. Germline V gene lookup returns CDR1 KGHDR and CDR2 SFDVKD. In DNA form, the CDR3 reads TGTGCCACCAGTGCGAGTAGCGAGTTGAACGAGCAGTACTTC. Protein sequence: CATSASSELNEQYF.

The chain joins TRBV6-5 to TRBJ2-7; TRBD1 aligns across 9 bases. After removal of 6 bases from V and 0 bases from J, the junction contained 6 bases not matched to a gene. Germline V lookup: CDR1 MNHEY, CDR2 SVGAGI. This CDR3 has 15 amino acids. The CDR3 sequence: CASRTGGSSSYEQYF. The DNA for the CDR3 is TGTGCCAGCAGGACAGGGGGATCGAGCTCCTACGAGCAGTACTTC.

The chain carries TRBV4-2 and TRBJ2-3; unclear D gene. Germline V gene sequence: CDR1 LGHNA, CDR2 YNFKEQ. Trimming shortened V by 4 bases and J by 9 bases, and 14 bases separated the two germline ends. CDR3 length: 13 residues. The CDR3: CASSPSVLGTQYF. DNA for the CDR3: TGTGCCAGCAGCCCCTCCGTCCTGGGGACGCAGTATTTT.

The chain links TRBV15 to TRBJ2-3; D unclear. V lost 5 bases, J lost 1 base, and 7 bases lay in between. The V gene's germline CDR1 is LNHNV and CDR2 YYDKDF (reference sequence). The CDR3 spans 13 residues. The CDR3 region is CATSPTRTDTQYF. The CDR3 bases are TGTGCCACCAGCCCGACCCGCACAGATACGCAGTATTTT. The full variable domain, in which reference TRBV15 and TRBJ2-3 provide the parts outside the CDR3, is DAMVIQNPRYQVTQFGKPVTLSCSQTLNHNVMYWYQQKSSQAPKLLFHYYDKDFNNEADTPDNFQSRRPNTSFCFLDIRSPGLGDTAMYLCATSPTRTDTQYFGPGTRLTVL.